The T cell receptor (beta chain) under discussion was sequenced for a study of blood T cell repertoires in COVID-19. About the research overall: The study drew acute and convalescent COVID-19 samples from the United States, Italy and Spain. The cDNA or gDNA used as material had been derived from T cells, B-cell-depleted T cells, or PBMCs.

This CDR3 is 16 amino acids long. V lost 3 bases and J lost 1; bases outside the gene matches: 6. From germline, CDR1 is MNHNS and CDR2 SASEGT. The authors' processing: Nucleated cell counts were estimated from reference gene primer amplification. Generated by immunoSEQ multiplex PCR, the TCRdb table keeps only in-frame clones and is missing some. That table furnishes V, J and clone size, whereas the DNA furnished D and trimming. The data show approximately 190,000 clones, around nine tenths seen once. The chain links TRBV6-1 to TRBJ2-3, with TRBD1 matching 8 bases. Sequenced: peripheral blood. The receptor comes from a woman aged 40 to 55 who had recovered from COVID-19. CDR3 sequence reads: CASSDRQGMGTDTQYF. CDR3 DNA sequence: TGTGCCAGCAGTGATCGACAGGGGATGGGCACAGATACGCAGTATTTT.